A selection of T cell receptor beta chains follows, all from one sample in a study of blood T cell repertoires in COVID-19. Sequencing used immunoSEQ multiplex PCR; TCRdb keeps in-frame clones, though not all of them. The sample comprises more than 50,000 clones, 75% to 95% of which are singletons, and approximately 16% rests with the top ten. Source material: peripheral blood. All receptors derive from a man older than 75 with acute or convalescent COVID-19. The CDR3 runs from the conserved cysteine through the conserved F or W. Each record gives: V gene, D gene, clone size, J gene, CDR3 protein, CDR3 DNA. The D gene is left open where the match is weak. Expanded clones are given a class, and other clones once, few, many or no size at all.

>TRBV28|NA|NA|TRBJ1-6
CASSPNRVVASPLHF
TGTGCCAGCAGTCCGAACAGGGTCGTCGCTTCACCCCTCCACTTT
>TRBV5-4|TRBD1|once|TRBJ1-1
CASSLGDRVYDTEAFF
TGTGCCAGCAGCCTCGGGGACAGGGTTTACGACACTGAAGCTTTCTTT
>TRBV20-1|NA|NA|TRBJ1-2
CSAAGFRGYTF
TGCAGTGCGGCCGGGTTCCGCGGCTACACCTTC
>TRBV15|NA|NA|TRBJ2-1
CATSTLASAYNEQFF
TGTGCCACCAGCACTTTGGCTAGTGCCTACAATGAGCAGTTCTTC
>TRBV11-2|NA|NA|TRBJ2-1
CASGLASSYNEQFF
TGTGCCAGCGGCCTAGCGTCCTCCTACAATGAGCAGTTCTTC
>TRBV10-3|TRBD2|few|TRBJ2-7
CTGTSGLRGPEQYF
TGTACCGGGACTAGCGGGCTAAGGGGGCCCGAGCAGTACTTC
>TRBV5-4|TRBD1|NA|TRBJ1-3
CASSAAQGPSGNTIYF
TGTGCCAGCAGTGCGGCACAGGGGCCCTCTGGAAACACCATATATTTT
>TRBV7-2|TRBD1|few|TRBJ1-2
CASSLGANRGQGGYTF
TGTGCCAGCAGCTTAGGGGCAAACAGGGGGCAGGGTGGCTACACCTTC
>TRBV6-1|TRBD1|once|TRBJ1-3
CASSGTGGISGNTIYF
TGTGCCAGCAGTGGAACAGGGGGTATCTCTGGAAACACCATATATTTT
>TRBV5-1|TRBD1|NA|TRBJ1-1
CASSQGQRMNTEAFF
TGCGCCAGCAGCCAGGGACAGCGCATGAACACTGAAGCTTTCTTT
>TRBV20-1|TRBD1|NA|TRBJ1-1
CSASWGTGVNTEAFF
TGCAGTGCTAGTTGGGGGACAGGGGTGAACACTGAAGCTTTCTTT
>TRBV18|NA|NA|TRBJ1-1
CASSPSPPGEAFF
TGTGCCAGCTCACCAAGTCCGCCAGGTGAAGCTTTCTTT
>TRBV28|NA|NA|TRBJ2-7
CASSVPGLSWEQYF
TGTGCCAGCAGCGTACCGGGACTGAGCTGGGAGCAGTACTTC
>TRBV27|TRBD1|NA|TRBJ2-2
CASSSPGTGYTGELFF
TGTGCCAGCAGTTCCCCCGGGACAGGGTACACCGGGGAGCTGTTTTTT
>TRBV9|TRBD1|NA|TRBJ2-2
CASKGTGGSGELFF
TGTGCCAGCAAAGGGACAGGGGGGAGCGGGGAGCTGTTTTTT
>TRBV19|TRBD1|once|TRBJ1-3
CASSRQGNGNTIYF
TGTGCCAGTAGTCGACAGGGGAACGGAAACACCATATATTTT
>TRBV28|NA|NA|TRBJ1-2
CASSWANAYGYTF
TGTGCCAGCAGTTGGGCCAACGCCTATGGCTACACCTTC
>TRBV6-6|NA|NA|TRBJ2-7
CASSPQGYEQYF
TGTGCCAGCAGCCCTCAGGGGTACGAGCAGTACTTC
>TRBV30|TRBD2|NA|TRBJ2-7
CAWMRPGGSYEQYF
TGTGCCTGGATGAGGCCAGGCGGGAGCTACGAGCAGTACTTC
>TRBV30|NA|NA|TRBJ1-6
CAGGRVNSPLHF
TGTGCCGGCGGGAGGGTTAATTCACCCCTCCACTTT